The 18 T cell receptor beta chains given below trace back to one sample, sequenced in a study of blood T cell repertoires in COVID-19. Profiled with immunoSEQ multiplex PCR; TCRdb holds only in-frame clones, not every one. The table has hundreds of thousands of clones, 80% to 90% seen once. The sample taken for sequencing was peripheral blood. These receptors came from a woman between 45 and 60 years old with COVID-19, enrolled during active disease.

The chain employs TRBV7-9 and TRBJ2-7; 7 bases line up with TRBD1. J gave up 0 bases and V 5 bases, and 7 bases lay outside the gene matches. The germline gives CDR1 SEHNR, CDR2 FQNEAQ (reference sequence). The length of the CDR3 is 15 residues. The CDR3 region has the DNA TGTGCCAGCAGCGTTACCGGGACAGTCTCCTACGAGCAGTACTTC. It specifies CASSVTGTVSYEQYF.

Only one count was recorded for this clone. The rearrangement uses TRBV7-8 and TRBJ1-1; D is possibly TRBD1 (5 bases). The V gene lost 0 bases and the J gene lost 2 bases, with 13 bases spanning the gap. The CDR3 has 16 residues. Germline V gene sequence: CDR1 SGHVS, CDR2 FQNEAQ. The CDR3 is CASSLASGGSNTEAFF. The DNA for the CDR3 is TGTGCCAGCAGCTTAGCGAGCGGGGGGTCCAACACTGAAGCTTTCTTT.

The chain uses TRBV4-1 and TRBJ2-3; 9 bases map to TRBD2. CDR3 length equals 16 residues. In germline, CDR1 is MGHRA, CDR2 YSYEKL. J lost 5 bases, V lost 0 bases, and 6 bases had no gene match. This CDR3 is CASSQEPAGGEDTQYF. As DNA, the CDR3 is TGCGCCAGCAGCCAAGAGCCAGCGGGAGGAGAAGATACGCAGTATTTT.

In its sample, this clone was seen once. This chain uses TRBV19 with TRBJ2-3; 9 nucleotides align to TRBD1. J was trimmed by 3 bases and V by 5 bases; bases with no gene match: 9. The CDR3 contains 16 residues. From germline, CDR1 is LNHDA and CDR2 SQIVND (reference sequence). CDR3 loop: CASSPYPGQGTDTQYF. The CDR3, as DNA: TGTGCCAGTAGTCCCTACCCGGGACAGGGAACAGATACGCAGTATTTT.

The chain couples TRBV13 to TRBJ1-4; D is possibly TRBD1 (5 bases). This CDR3 has 16 amino acids. V was cut by 0 bases and J by 3 bases, with 11 bases left in between. In germline, CDR1 is PRHDT, CDR2 FYEKMQ (reference sequence). The CDR3: CASSLGRGAANEKLFF. The CDR3 bases are TGTGCCAGCAGCTTAGGCCGTGGGGCGGCTAATGAAAAACTGTTTTTT.

CDR3 in amino acids: CASSLGGALTGELFF. In DNA form, the CDR3 reads TGCGCCAGCAGCCTAGGTGGGGCGCTTACCGGGGAGCTGTTTTTT. The V and J genes are TRBV5-1 and TRBJ2-2, with D maybe TRBD1 (5 bases). V shed 4 bases and J shed 5 bases, with 15 bases lying between them. Germline V gives CDR1 SGHRS, CDR2 YFSETQ. The CDR3 consists of 15 residues.

This clone was detected only a few times. This chain links TRBV27 with TRBJ2-7; D may be TRBD1 (6 bases). Trimming took 4 bases from V and 1 from J, leaving 11 bases between them. The CDR3 has 14 residues. CDR1 MNHEY and CDR2 SMNVEV come from the germline V gene (reference sequence). The CDR3 reads CASSSRGGSYEQYF. CDR3 DNA sequence: TGTGCCAGCAGTTCCCGAGGGGGATCCTACGAGCAGTACTTC.

In this sample, this clone turned up once. The V gene is TRBV28, the J gene TRBJ2-1, with D possibly matching TRBD2 (5 bases). The CDR3 has 14 amino acids. Germline CDR1 is MDHEN and CDR2 is SYDVKM. Trimming stripped 6 bases from V and 7 bases from J, with 16 bases between. The CDR3 sequence is CASSPSGIINEQFF. In DNA form, the CDR3 reads TGTGCCAGCAGCCCCTCCGGGATTATAAATGAGCAGTTCTTC.

This clone has only a few counts. The chain links TRBV12-5 to TRBJ2-1; 9 bases fit TRBD1. The junction had 4 bases not matched to a gene; V was cut back by 6 bases and J by 4 bases. The CDR3 covers 14 residues. In germline, CDR1 is LGHNT, CDR2 FRNRAP. The CDR3 loop reads CASGPGQGYNEQFF. CDR3 DNA: TGTGCTAGTGGACCGGGACAGGGTTACAATGAGCAGTTCTTC.

The chain carries TRBV7-2 and TRBJ2-3; D possibly corresponds to TRBD1 (5 bases). Germline CDR1 reads SGHTA; CDR2 reads FQGNSA. This CDR3 contains 16 residues. Trimming removed 5 bases at V and 0 bases at J, with 15 bases between. CDR3 nucleotide sequence: TGTGCCAGCAGCCTAACTTCAGGGTATAGCACAGATACGCAGTATTTT. Encoded protein: CASSLTSGYSTDTQYF.

V usage is TRBV7-2 and J usage is TRBJ2-1; D call uncertain. The CDR3 sequence is 15 residues long. Germline CDR1 SGHTA, CDR2 FQGNSA. Trimming stripped 0 bases from V and 0 bases from J, with 6 bases between. CDR3 in DNA: TGTGCCAGCAGCTTAGCGGCAAGCTCCTACAATGAGCAGTTCTTC. This codes for CASSLAASSYNEQFF.

V gene TRBV29-1 combines with J gene TRBJ2-1; TRBD1 agrees at 8 bases. The CDR3 extends over 11 amino acids. V shed 6 bases and J 10 bases; nucleotides not matched to a gene: 5. CDR1 SQVTM and CDR2 ANQGSEA come from the germline V gene. The CDR3: CSVTYRGEQFF. The CDR3 nucleotides read TGCAGCGTGACTTACAGGGGGGAGCAGTTCTTC.

The genes are TRBV27 and TRBJ1-1; 10 bases map to TRBD1. This CDR3 has 19 residues. J was trimmed by 4 bases and V by 3 bases; bases with no gene match: 17. Germline V lookup: CDR1 MNHEY, CDR2 SMNVEV (reference sequence). The CDR3 bases are TGTGCCAGCAGTTTTAGGGCGAACCGGGACAGGGGCTTTAGCACTGAAGCTTTCTTT. This gives the protein CASSFRANRDRGFSTEAFF.

The chain carries TRBV3-1 (or the pseudogene TRBV3-2) and TRBJ1-2, with D maybe TRBD1 (6 bases). Germline-derived CDR1 and CDR2 are LGHDT and YNNKEL (reference sequence). Trimming pared 0 bases from V and 7 bases from J, leaving 9 bases between. The CDR3 is 13 amino acids. As DNA, the CDR3 is TGTGCCAGCAGCCAAGAAGGCAGGGGTGGCTACACCTTC. Protein: CASSQEGRGGYTF.

CDR3 residues: CASSPSSYEQYF. For the CDR3, the DNA is TGTGCCAGCAGCCCCAGCTCCTACGAGCAGTACTTC. This chain uses TRBV11-3 with TRBJ2-7; D not certain. V lost 5 bases, J lost 0 bases, and 5 bases lay in between. Germline-derived CDR1 and CDR2 are SGHNT and YENEEA. The CDR3 contains 12 residues.

The J gene is TRBJ2-1, the V gene TRBV18; 7 nucleotides match TRBD2. Germline loops: CDR1 KGHSH, CDR2 LQKENI. V lost 2 bases to trimming and J lost 4 bases; unmatched junction nucleotides: 5. The CDR3 is 15 residues long. The CDR3 DNA reads TGTGCCAGCTCACCAGCGGGAGAAGGGTACAATGAGCAGTTCTTC. Protein: CASSPAGEGYNEQFF.

This chain links TRBV5-1 with TRBJ2-5; 7 nucleotides match TRBD1. The junction had 11 bases not matched to a gene; V was cut back by 1 base and J by 5 bases. This CDR3 has 16 amino acids. CDR1 is SGHRS, CDR2 YFSETQ, per germline. Here the CDR3 reads CASSLSLTGYGETQYF. CDR3 nucleotide sequence: TGCGCCAGCAGCTTGTCTTTGACAGGGTATGGCGAGACCCAGTACTTC.

This chain joins TRBV19 and TRBJ2-7; 10 bases map to TRBD1. Germline V gene sequence: CDR1 LNHDA, CDR2 SQIVND (reference sequence). This CDR3 has 14 amino acids. J was trimmed by 6 bases and V by 6 bases; bases with no gene match: 8. CDR3: CASRKGQGYGEQYF. CDR3 nucleotide sequence: TGTGCCAGTAGGAAGGGACAGGGGTACGGCGAGCAGTACTTC.